The rows below give T cell receptor beta chains drawn from one sample of a study of T cell clonotyping in hematopoietic cell transplantation. Sequenced by immunoSEQ multiplex PCR; TCRdb stores in-frame clones only, minus some. The sample carries more than 15,000 clones, roughly 90% recorded once. Sequencing used peripheral blood mononuclear cells. The receptors shown here come from a man aged 50 to 60 in good health. Some clones in this sample may be carry-over from other donors' samples. Both conserved end residues are part of each CDR3. D genes are given only for firm matches. Not all rows give a size; the values are once, few, many and, for expanded clones, a class.

V gene,J gene,clone size,D gene,CDR3 DNA,CDR3 protein
TRBV7-2,TRBJ1-2,NA,NA,TGTGCCAGCAGCTTAGGCCCGGGGAGGTATGGCTACACCTTC,CASSLGPGRYGYTF
TRBV6-6,TRBJ2-7,NA,NA,TGTGCCAGCAGTTACTCCCGGCACGAGCAGTACTTC,CASSYSRHEQYF
TRBV28,TRBJ1-1,NA,TRBD1,TGTGCCAGCACCGACAGGGTGACTGAAGCTTTCTTT,CASTDRVTEAFF
TRBV2,TRBJ1-4,NA,NA,TGTGCCAGCCAGCAGGAGAAACTGTTTTTT,CASQQEKLFF
TRBV7-9,TRBJ1-2,NA,TRBD1,TGTGCCAGCAGCCCTCCTGGGACAGGGGATGGCTACACCTTC,CASSPPGTGDGYTF
TRBV27,TRBJ1-1,once,NA,TGTGCCAGCAGTTTATCGGGGTGGAGGGCGGGGTCAGCTGAAGCTTTCTTT,CASSLSGWRAGSAEAFF
TRBV28,TRBJ2-3,NA,NA,TGTGCCAGCAGCCCTCGCGCAGTGGGGGGAGATACGCAGTATTTT,CASSPRAVGGDTQYF
TRBV30,TRBJ1-1,NA,NA,TGTGCCTGGACCAGGGAGAACACTGAAGCTTTCTTT,CAWTRENTEAFF
TRBV7-2,TRBJ1-3,NA,NA,TGTGCCAGCAGCACACAGTCTCTTGGAAACACCATATATTTT,CASSTQSLGNTIYF
TRBV6-5,TRBJ2-7,NA,NA,TGTGCCAGCAGTTCGGACAGCCCGTTGCTCTCTGGCGAGCAGTACTTC,CASSSDSPLLSGEQYF
TRBV30,TRBJ2-7,NA,TRBD2,TGTGCCTGGTCACGGAGGGGACTAGCGGGGGCGGGCGAGCAGTACTTC,CAWSRRGLAGAGEQYF
TRBV19,TRBJ1-6,NA,NA,TGTGCCAGTAGTATTGCATTAACCCTCCACTTT,CASSIALTLHF
TRBV29-1,TRBJ2-5,NA,NA,TGCAGCGTTGAAGGGGCTGGGTGGGAAGAGACCCAGTACTTC,CSVEGAGWEETQYF
TRBV29-1,TRBJ1-5,once,NA,TGCAGCGTTGTTCTGGGGAGCAATCAGCCCCAGCATTTT,CSVVLGSNQPQHF
TRBV2,TRBJ1-2,NA,TRBD1,TGTGCCAGCACCGACAACGGACAGGGAGATGGCTACACCTTC,CASTDNGQGDGYTF
TRBV7-9,TRBJ1-2,once,TRBD1,TGTGCCAGCAGCTTAGCCGACAGGGCGAGGACCTTC,CASSLADRARTF
TRBV7-2,TRBJ2-3,NA,NA,TGTGCCAGCAGCTTAAGGCAACAGGGTGATACAGATACGCAGTATTTT,CASSLRQQGDTDTQYF
TRBV7-2,TRBJ2-3,NA,TRBD2,TGTGCCAGCAGCTCGGAGCGGGGTCGCACAGATACGCAGTATTTT,CASSSERGRTDTQYF
TRBV12-5,TRBJ1-2,NA,TRBD1,TGTGCTAGTGGACCAGGGGGCCGGGCTGGCTACACCTTC,CASGPGGRAGYTF
TRBV11-3,TRBJ2-5,NA,NA,TGTGCCAGCAGCCCTGTGCGGGAGACCCAGTACTTC,CASSPVRETQYF
TRBV5-8,TRBJ2-7,NA,NA,TGTGCCAGCAGCATTAGGGACGGCTACGAGCAGTACTTC,CASSIRDGYEQYF
TRBV30,TRBJ2-7,NA,NA,TGTGCCTGGAGTGTAGTAGTGGGGGCAAAATTCGAGCAGTACTTC,CAWSVVVGAKFEQYF
TRBV14,TRBJ1-6,NA,TRBD1,TGTGCCAGCAGCCGATCCGGGACAGTAAATAATTCACCCCTCCACTTT,CASSRSGTVNNSPLHF
TRBV5-1,TRBJ2-7,few,NA,TGCGCCAGCAGCCCGGAGCTAGGGTCCGAGCAGTACTTC,CASSPELGSEQYF
TRBV2,TRBJ1-5,few,NA,TGTGCCAGCAGTTGGAGAGGGGTTAGCAATCAGCCCCAGCATTTT,CASSWRGVSNQPQHF
TRBV5-1,TRBJ2-7,once,NA,TGCGCCAGCAGCTTGGTCATGGACGAGCAGTACTTC,CASSLVMDEQYF
TRBV4-1,TRBJ2-2,NA,TRBD1,TGCGCCAGCAGCCAAGGGACAGGGGACACCGGGGAGCTGTTTTTT,CASSQGTGDTGELFF
TRBV28,TRBJ2-7,NA,NA,TGTGCCAGCAGTACCCTTTTGTGGGCCGAGCAGTACTTC,CASSTLLWAEQYF
TRBV28,TRBJ2-3,NA,NA,TGTGCCAGCAGTTTATGGAGGGGGGTCCCAGATACGCAGTATTTT,CASSLWRGVPDTQYF
TRBV5-1,TRBJ1-4,NA,TRBD1,TGCGCCAGCAGCATGACAGGGGCCTACGAAAAACTGTTTTTT,CASSMTGAYEKLFF
TRBV7-2,TRBJ2-3,NA,NA,TGTGCCAGCAGCTTGAGGCGGGGCACAGATACGCAGTATTTT,CASSLRRGTDTQYF
TRBV2,TRBJ2-3,NA,NA,TGTGCCAGCGCCCAGGGTTGGGACACAGATACGCAGTATTTT,CASAQGWDTDTQYF
TRBV11-3,TRBJ2-2,NA,NA,TGTGCCAGCAGCTTTAGGGACGGGGAGCTGTTTTTT,CASSFRDGELFF
TRBV5-1,TRBJ2-2,NA,NA,TGCGCCAGCAGCTCCGGACGGACGAACACCGGGGAGCTGTTTTTT,CASSSGRTNTGELFF
TRBV7-2,TRBJ1-2,NA,NA,TGTGCCAGCAGCCGCACCAGGGATTATGGCTACACCTTC,CASSRTRDYGYTF
TRBV5-1,TRBJ1-1,NA,TRBD1,TGCGCCAGCAGCTTGGCTACAGGGGATTGGGCTGAAGCTTTCTTT,CASSLATGDWAEAFF
TRBV6-1,TRBJ2-7,few,NA,TGTGCCAGCAGTGAGGGCGGAGACTACGAGCAGTACTTC,CASSEGGDYEQYF
TRBV6-6,TRBJ2-7,NA,NA,TGTGCCAGCAGTCGCCCGACAGACCACTACGAGCAGTACTTC,CASSRPTDHYEQYF
TRBV6-4,TRBJ1-2,NA,NA,TGTGCCAGCAGTGACACTGAGGGGACTGGCTACACCTTC,CASSDTEGTGYTF
TRBV5-1,TRBJ1-6,NA,TRBD1,TGCGCCAGCAGCTTTCCGGGACAGGGGTATTCACCCCTCCACTTT,CASSFPGQGYSPLHF
TRBV7-9,TRBJ1-4,NA,TRBD1,TGTGCCAGCAGCTTAGGACAGGGGAGGGAAAAACTGTTTTTT,CASSLGQGREKLFF
TRBV19,TRBJ1-5,NA,NA,TGTGCCAGTATGGCAGGGATCAATCAGCCCCAGCATTTT,CASMAGINQPQHF
TRBV5-1,TRBJ2-3,NA,NA,TGCGCCAGCAGCTTGGGCAGCTACACAGATACGCAGTATTTT,CASSLGSYTDTQYF
TRBV5-6,TRBJ1-2,NA,NA,TGTGCCAGCAGCTTGGTGGTGGGGTCTAGGGATGGCTACACCTTC,CASSLVVGSRDGYTF
TRBV29-1,TRBJ2-7,NA,TRBD2,TGCAGCGTTCCTACGGGACTAGCGGGAAGAAGCTCCTACGAGCAGTACTTC,CSVPTGLAGRSSYEQYF
TRBV6-5,TRBJ2-5,once,NA,TGTGCCAGCAGTTACTCGCGGCAGGGCGGAGAGACCCAGTACTTC,CASSYSRQGGETQYF
TRBV5-4,TRBJ2-7,NA,TRBD2,TGTGCCAGCAGCTTGGGGCTAGCGGGGGGAAGCTCCTACGAGCAGTACTTC,CASSLGLAGGSSYEQYF
TRBV6-5,TRBJ2-1,NA,TRBD1,TGTGCCAGCATGTCCCGAGACAGGGGCGTCCGGCAGTTCTTC,CASMSRDRGVRQFF
TRBV6-6,TRBJ1-2,NA,NA,TGTGCCAGCAGAAACCAAATGCAGGGGAACTATGGCTACACCTTC,CASRNQMQGNYGYTF
TRBV9,TRBJ2-7,NA,TRBD1,TGTGCCAGCAGCACAGGGGTCCCCTACGGCGAGCAGTACTTC,CASSTGVPYGEQYF